This T cell receptor (beta chain) was observed in a study of blood T cell repertoires in COVID-19. The length of the CDR3 is 13 residues. J lost 4 bases, V lost 3 bases, and 2 bases had no gene match. The V gene's germline CDR1 is SGHDN and CDR2 FVKESK. Enrolled through a virtual design, the participants were between 18 and 89 years of age and came from about two dozen US areas. In the original workflow: Reference gene primer amplification in the assay estimated nucleated cell counts. TCRdb's copy holds only in-frame clones and misses some; the assay was immunoSEQ multiplex PCR. The V and J calls and clone size were taken over from that table, and D and trimming were inferred from the DNA. Of 350,000 to 500,000 clones listed, more than 70% are singletons.

The chain is built from TRBV14 and TRBJ2-5; 7 bases match TRBD2. Sequencing was performed on PBMCs or T cells enriched from blood (not recorded which). The receptor comes from a young woman who had been exposed to COVID-19. CDR3 DNA sequence: TGTGCCAGCAGCCACACTAGCGTAGAGACCCAGTACTTC. Its translation is CASSHTSVETQYF.